Shown below are 10 T cell receptor beta chains from a single sample sequenced in a study of spatial heterogeneity in lung cancer. Time point of the sample: blood at routine non-recurrence follow-up after resection. MiXCR, applied by TCRdb to the 5' RACE reads, yields one record per CDR3 protein. The sample holds around 100,000 distinct CDR3 sequences, approximately 10% seen once. The starting material was PBMCs, obtained at follow-up. The receptor set was obtained from a female donor with early-stage non-small cell lung cancer.

This clonotype was seen a few times. The V and J genes are TRBV28 and TRBJ2-7, with TRBD2 matching over 7 bases. The length of the CDR3 is 14 residues. J was trimmed by 5 bases and V by 3 bases; bases with no gene match: 7. Germline V gene data show CDR1 as MDHEN and CDR2 as SYDVKM. The CDR3 protein is CASSFLTSWDEQYF. The CDR3 nucleotides read TGTGCCAGCAGTTTCTTGACTAGCTGGGACGAGCAGTACTTC.

This clonotype occurred many times. The chain combines TRBV27 with TRBJ2-2, with 7 bases matching TRBD1. J was trimmed by 1 base and V by 6 bases; bases with no gene match: 5. Germline CDR1 MNHEY, CDR2 SMNVEV (reference sequence). The CDR3 is made up of 15 amino acids. The CDR3: CASSPGQVNTGELFF. CDR3 DNA sequence: TGTGCCAGCAGCCCCGGACAGGTGAACACCGGGGAGCTGTTTTTT.

The genes are TRBV12-3 or TRBV12-4 and TRBJ2-5; no reliable D call. Deletions cut 5 bases from V and 7 bases from J, with 14 bases between. This CDR3 has 13 amino acids. The DNA for the CDR3 is TGTGCCAGCAGTCCGCAGACCTGGGGGACCCAGTACTTC. Its translation: CASSPQTWGTQYF.

The rearrangement links TRBV28 to TRBJ2-1; 10 bases fit TRBD1. V was pared by 6 bases and J by 9 bases, with 5 bases of the junction left unmatched. The CDR3 runs to 13 residues. In germline, CDR1 is MDHEN, CDR2 SYDVKM. The chain's CDR3 is CASRDRGQVEQFF. For the CDR3, the DNA is TGTGCCAGCAGAGACAGGGGGCAGGTTGAGCAGTTCTTC.

The chain joins TRBV5-1 to TRBJ2-3; D perhaps matches TRBD2 (5 bases). CDR3 length: 13 residues. Germline V gene lookup returns CDR1 SGHRS and CDR2 YFSETQ. Trimming removed 6 bases from V and 2 bases from J, with 10 bases in between. The chain's CDR3 is CASKLGFTDTQYF. CDR3 in DNA: TGCGCCAGCAAACTAGGATTCACAGATACGCAGTATTTT.

In this sample, this clonotype turned up many times. The chain couples TRBV19 to TRBJ2-1; 8 bases fit TRBD2. Trimming took 2 bases from V and 8 from J; bases not matched to a gene: 8. The CDR3 contains 15 residues. Germline V gene lookup returns CDR1 LNHDA and CDR2 SQIVND (reference sequence). DNA for the CDR3: TGTGCCAGTAGTATATCGAAGCGGGAGATCCATGAGCAGTTCTTC. As protein: CASSISKREIHEQFF.

The V call is TRBV27, the J call TRBJ2-3, with D tentatively TRBD1 (5 bases). The V end was cut by 10 bases, the J end by 1 base, with 12 bases between. Germline CDR1 MNHEY, CDR2 SMNVEV (reference sequence). The CDR3 has 13 amino acids. The DNA for the CDR3 is TGTGCCACCTGTAAGGGGCGCACAGATACGCAGTATTTT. This codes for CATCKGRTDTQYF.

This clonotype was recorded a few times. This chain links TRBV6-1 with TRBJ2-7, with 10 bases matching TRBD1. V shed 4 bases and J 2 bases; nucleotides not matched to a gene: 2. CDR3 length: 14 amino acids. Germline V gene lookup returns CDR1 MNHNS and CDR2 SASEGT. CDR3 amino acids: CASSGGTGAYEQYF. The CDR3 DNA reads as TGTGCCAGCAGTGGGGGGACAGGGGCCTACGAGCAGTACTTC.

This chain uses TRBV12-3 or TRBV12-4 with TRBJ2-5; 7 bases are a match to TRBD1. J gave up 4 bases and V 6 bases, and 11 bases lay outside the gene matches. The CDR3 has 15 residues. The CDR3 loop is CASSPGTTGPETQYF. The CDR3 nucleotides are TGTGCCAGCAGCCCGGGCACGACAGGGCCAGAGACCCAGTACTTC.

This clonotype was counted between two and nine times. The chain couples TRBV27 to TRBJ1-5; D is ambiguous. The germline V and J ends were trimmed by 3 bases and 5 bases, with 8 bases remaining between them. CDR3 length: 13 amino acids. Germline assignment: CDR1 MNHEY and CDR2 SMNVEV (reference sequence). CDR3: CASSFSRDQPQHF. CDR3 sequence (DNA): TGTGCCAGCAGTTTTTCTCGTGATCAGCCCCAGCATTTT.